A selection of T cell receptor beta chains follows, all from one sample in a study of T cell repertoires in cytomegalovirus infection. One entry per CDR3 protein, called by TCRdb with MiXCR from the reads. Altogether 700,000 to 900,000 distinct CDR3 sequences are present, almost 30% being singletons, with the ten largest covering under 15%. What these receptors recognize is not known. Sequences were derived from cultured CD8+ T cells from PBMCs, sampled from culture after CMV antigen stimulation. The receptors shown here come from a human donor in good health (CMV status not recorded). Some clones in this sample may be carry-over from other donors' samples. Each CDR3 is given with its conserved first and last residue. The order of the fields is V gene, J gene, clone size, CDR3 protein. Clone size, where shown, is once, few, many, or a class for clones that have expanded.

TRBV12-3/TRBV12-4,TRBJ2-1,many,CASTKSSSGGRWNEQFF
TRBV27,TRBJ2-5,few,CASRHQETQYF
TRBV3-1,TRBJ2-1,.,CASSQDDVDTTIWEQFF
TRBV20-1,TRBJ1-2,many,CSARYQGSGGYTF
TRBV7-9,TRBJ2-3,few,CASSFENRYNTDTQYF
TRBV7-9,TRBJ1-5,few,CASSRWWGQPQHF
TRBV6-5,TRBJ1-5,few,CASREGNQPQHF
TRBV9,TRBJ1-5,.,CASSPHGTVNQPQHF
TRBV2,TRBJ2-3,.,CATTFGNTQYF
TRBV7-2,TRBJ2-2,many,CASSLAASSGGAQSGELFF
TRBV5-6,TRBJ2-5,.,CASSRGTGSVRETQYF
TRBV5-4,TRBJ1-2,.,CASSPWTGTYGYTF
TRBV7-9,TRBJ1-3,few,CASSLVEGGGNTIYF
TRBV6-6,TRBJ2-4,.,CASSYPRGGLGGVLAKNIQYF
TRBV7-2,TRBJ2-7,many,CASSLSGGAYEQYF
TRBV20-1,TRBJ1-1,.,CSARDGVWTEAFF
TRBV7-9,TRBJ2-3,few,CASSHFQGSSTDTQYF
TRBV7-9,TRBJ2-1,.,CASSGTSQNEQFF
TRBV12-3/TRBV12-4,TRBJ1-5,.,CASSQDRGNSNQPQHF
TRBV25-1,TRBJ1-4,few,CASSVPGHPDEKLFF
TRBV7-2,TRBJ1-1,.,CASSLEPGYAEAFF
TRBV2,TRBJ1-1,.,CASSDEGYDTEAFF
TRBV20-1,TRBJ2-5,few,CSAGGKYGTQYF
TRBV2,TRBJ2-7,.,CASKGGGPYSYEQYF
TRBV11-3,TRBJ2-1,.,CASSLVSELLGYNEQFF
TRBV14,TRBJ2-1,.,CASSHPAGPEQFF
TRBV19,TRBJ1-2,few,CASSKGQKFNGYTF
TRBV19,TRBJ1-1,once,CASSVIQGEAFF
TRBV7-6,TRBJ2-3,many,CASSPTGARTDTQYF
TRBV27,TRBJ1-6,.,CASSLRGPSYNSPLHF
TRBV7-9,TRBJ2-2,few,CASSSRDRVATGELFF
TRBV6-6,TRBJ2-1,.,CASSYPGSNNEQFF
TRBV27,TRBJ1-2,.,CASSLSVGGGDYGYTF
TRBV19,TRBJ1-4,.,CASTFQARAEKLFF
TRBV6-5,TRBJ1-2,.,CASSYSNSGYTF
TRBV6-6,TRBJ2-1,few,CASSYLPAGGSYNEQFF
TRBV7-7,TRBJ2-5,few,CASSLRPASLVETQYF
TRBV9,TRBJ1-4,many,CASSVEGEANEKLFF
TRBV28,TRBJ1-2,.,CASSLWRTGGEDYGYTF